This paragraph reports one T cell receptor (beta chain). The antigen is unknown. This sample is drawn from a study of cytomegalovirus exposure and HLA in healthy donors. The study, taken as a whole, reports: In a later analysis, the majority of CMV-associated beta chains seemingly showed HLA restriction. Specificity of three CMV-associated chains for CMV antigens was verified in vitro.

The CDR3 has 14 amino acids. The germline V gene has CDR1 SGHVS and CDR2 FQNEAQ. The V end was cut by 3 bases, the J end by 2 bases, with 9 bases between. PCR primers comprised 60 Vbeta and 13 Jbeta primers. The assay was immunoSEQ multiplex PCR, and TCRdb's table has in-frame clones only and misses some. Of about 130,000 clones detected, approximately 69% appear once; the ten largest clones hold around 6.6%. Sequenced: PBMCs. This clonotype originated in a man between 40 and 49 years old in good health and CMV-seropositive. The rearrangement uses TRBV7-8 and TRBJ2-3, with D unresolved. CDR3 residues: CASSFGQTTDTQYF. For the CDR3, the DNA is TGTGCCAGCAGCTTTGGGCAGACCACAGATACGCAGTATTTT.